This T cell receptor beta chain was documented in a study of radiotherapy plus CTLA-4 blockade in lung cancer. Study-wide points: After radiotherapy and ipilimumab, tumor-derived clones expanded in peripheral blood.

Repertoires were generated with immunoSEQ multiplex PCR, while TCRdb's copy carries only in-frame clones and drops some. The sample shows about 80,000 clones, 78% of them seen only once. As regards this clone: What it recognizes is unknown.

The CDR3 is 12 amino acids. V shed 4 bases and J shed 5 bases, with 9 bases lying between them. Germline CDR1 is SGHKS and CDR2 is YYEKEE (reference sequence). This clonotype was sampled from a human donor with non-small cell lung cancer whose response to radiotherapy plus ipilimumab could not be evaluated. Some clones in this sample may be carry-over from other donors' samples. The sample in question was peripheral blood, obtained from a patient treated with radiotherapy plus ipilimumab. The rearrangement links TRBV5-5 to TRBJ1-1; no clear D gene. The CDR3 loop reads CASSARGTEAFF. As DNA, the CDR3 is TGTGCCAGCAGCGCGAGAGGGACTGAAGCTTTCTTT.